This T cell receptor beta chain is from a study of blood T cell repertoires in COVID-19. V gave up 0 bases and J gave up 2 bases, with 8 bases separating them. The germline CDR1 and CDR2 sequences are SGHDT and YYEEEE. The CDR3 spans 14 residues. This clone was seen a handful of times. TCRdb's table, derived via immunoSEQ multiplex PCR, lists solely in-frame clones and lacks some. The sample includes over 55,000 clones, about 88% seen only once; the top ten take approximately 4.3%. The rearrangement uses TRBV5-6 and TRBJ1-2, with D perhaps matching TRBD1 (5 bases). This TCR was sampled from a human donor in a cohort sampled during active COVID-19. The sample was peripheral blood. The CDR3 region has the DNA TGTGCCAGCAGCTTGGGACAGAAGAACTATGGCTACACCTTC. Translation: CASSLGQKNYGYTF.